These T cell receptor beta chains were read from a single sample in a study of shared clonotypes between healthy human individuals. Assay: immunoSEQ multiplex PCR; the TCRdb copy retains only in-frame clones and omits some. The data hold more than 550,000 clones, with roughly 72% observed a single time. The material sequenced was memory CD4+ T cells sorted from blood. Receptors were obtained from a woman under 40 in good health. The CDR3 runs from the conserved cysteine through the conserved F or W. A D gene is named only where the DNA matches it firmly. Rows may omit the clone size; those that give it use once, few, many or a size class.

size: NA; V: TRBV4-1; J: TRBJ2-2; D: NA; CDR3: CASSQRTGAANTGELFF; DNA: TGCGCCAGCAGCCAACGAACCGGGGCCGCGAACACCGGGGAGCTGTTTTTT
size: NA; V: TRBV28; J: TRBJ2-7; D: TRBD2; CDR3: CASSTRLAGVFYEQYF; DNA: TGTGCCAGCAGTACGAGACTAGCGGGAGTATTCTACGAGCAGTACTTC
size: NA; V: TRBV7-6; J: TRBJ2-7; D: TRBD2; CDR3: CASSLSLGGGSYEQYF; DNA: TGTGCCAGCAGCTTATCGCTGGGGGGAGGGTCCTACGAGCAGTACTTC
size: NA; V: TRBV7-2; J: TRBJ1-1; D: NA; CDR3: CASSLVGTDTEAFF; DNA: TGTGCCAGCAGCTTAGTGGGGACGGACACTGAAGCTTTCTTT
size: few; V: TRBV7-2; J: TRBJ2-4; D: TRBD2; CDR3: CASSFGGARNIQYF; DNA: TGTGCCAGCAGCTTCGGGGGGGCAAGAAACATTCAGTACTTC
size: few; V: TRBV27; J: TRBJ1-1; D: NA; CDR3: CASSLGHQNTEAFF; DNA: TGTGCCAGCAGTCTGGGACATCAGAACACTGAAGCTTTCTTT
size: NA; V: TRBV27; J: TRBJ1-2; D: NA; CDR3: CASSLHLPGTVSDYGYTF; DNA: TGTGCCAGCAGTCTGCACCTTCCCGGGACGGTTAGTGACTATGGCTACACCTTC
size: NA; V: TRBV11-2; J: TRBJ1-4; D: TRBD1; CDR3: CASSVDRVKLFF; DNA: TGTGCCAGCAGTGTAGACAGGGTGAAACTGTTTTTT
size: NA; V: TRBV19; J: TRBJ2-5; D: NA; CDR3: CASRPQGFPPQETQYF; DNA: TGTGCCAGTAGGCCTCAGGGATTCCCGCCTCAGGAGACCCAGTACTTC
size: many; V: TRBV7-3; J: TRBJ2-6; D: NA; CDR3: CASSLRAPGATLFGANVLTF; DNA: TGTGCCAGCAGCTTAAGGGCCCCGGGGGCTACCCTCTTTGGGGCCAACGTCCTGACTTTC
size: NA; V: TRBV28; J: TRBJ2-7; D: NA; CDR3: CASSQGGGRRNYEQYF; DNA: TGTGCCAGCAGCCAAGGGGGGGGCAGGAGGAACTACGAGCAGTACTTC
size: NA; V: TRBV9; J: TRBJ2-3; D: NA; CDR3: CASSLDGAPPDTQYF; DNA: TGTGCCAGCAGCCTCGATGGGGCACCTCCAGATACGCAGTATTTT
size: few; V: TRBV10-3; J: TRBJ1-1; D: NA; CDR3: CAISETAGTEAFF; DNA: TGTGCCATCAGTGAGACAGCAGGGACTGAAGCTTTCTTT
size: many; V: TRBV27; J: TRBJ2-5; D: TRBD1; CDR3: CASSLLGTGAQETQYF; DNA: TGTGCCAGCAGTTTATTGGGGACAGGGGCCCAAGAGACCCAGTACTTC
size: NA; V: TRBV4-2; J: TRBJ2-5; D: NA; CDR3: CASSQPQASTETQYF; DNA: TGTGCCAGCAGCCAACCCCAGGCTAGTACTGAGACCCAGTACTTC
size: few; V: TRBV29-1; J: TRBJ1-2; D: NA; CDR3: CSVLSSGVVTF; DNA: TGCAGCGTTCTCTCCTCGGGGGTCGTCACCTTC
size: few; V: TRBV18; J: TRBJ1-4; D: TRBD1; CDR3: CASSTYGQENEKLFF; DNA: TGTGCCAGCTCCACCTACGGACAGGAGAATGAAAAACTGTTTTTT
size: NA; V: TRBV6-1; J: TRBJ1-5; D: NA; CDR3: CASSYGRVADQPQHF; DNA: TGTGCCAGCAGCTACGGTCGAGTAGCGGATCAGCCCCAGCATTTT
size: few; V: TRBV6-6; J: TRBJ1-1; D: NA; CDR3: CASSYQGSPEAFF; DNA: TGTGCCAGCAGCTACCAGGGGAGCCCTGAAGCTTTCTTT
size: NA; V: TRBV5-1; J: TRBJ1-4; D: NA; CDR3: CASSLLGQTNEKLFF; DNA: TGCGCCAGCAGCTTGTTAGGACAAACTAATGAAAAACTGTTTTTT
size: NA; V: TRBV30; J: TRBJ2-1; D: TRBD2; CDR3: CAWSALRGTYNEQFF; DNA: TGTGCCTGGAGTGCCCTGCGGGGGACCTACAATGAGCAGTTCTTC
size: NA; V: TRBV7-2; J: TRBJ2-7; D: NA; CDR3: CASSLGLGRGYEQYF; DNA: TGTGCCAGCAGCTTAGGTCTGGGCAGGGGTTACGAGCAGTACTTC
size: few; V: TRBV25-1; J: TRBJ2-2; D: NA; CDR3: CASSAQNTGELFF; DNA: TGTGCCAGCAGTGCACAGAACACCGGGGAGCTGTTTTTT
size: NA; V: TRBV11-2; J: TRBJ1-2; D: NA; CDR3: CASSFAFRGGNYGYTF; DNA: TGTGCCAGCAGCTTTGCATTCAGGGGAGGAAACTATGGCTACACCTTC
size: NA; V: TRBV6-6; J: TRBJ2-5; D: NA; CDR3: CASTYGETQYF; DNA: TGTGCCAGCACCTACGGGGAGACCCAGTACTTC
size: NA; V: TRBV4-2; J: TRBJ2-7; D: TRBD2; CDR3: CASSFKRETYEQYF; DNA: TGTGCCAGCAGCTTCAAGCGGGAGACCTACGAGCAGTACTTC
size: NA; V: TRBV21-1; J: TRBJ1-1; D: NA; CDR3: CASSKLTGIEAFF; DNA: TGTGCCAGCAGCAAGTTGACAGGGATTGAAGCTTTCTTT
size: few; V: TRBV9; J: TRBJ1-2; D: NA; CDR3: CASSVAPGANYGYTF; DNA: TGTGCCAGCAGCGTAGCTCCAGGAGCTAACTATGGCTACACCTTC
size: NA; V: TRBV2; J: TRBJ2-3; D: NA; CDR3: CASRPDSYTDTQYF; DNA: TGTGCCAGCAGACCCGACAGCTACACAGATACGCAGTATTTT
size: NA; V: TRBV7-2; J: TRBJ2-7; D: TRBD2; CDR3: CASGLAGSEQYF; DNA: TGTGCCAGCGGACTAGCGGGAAGCGAGCAGTACTTC
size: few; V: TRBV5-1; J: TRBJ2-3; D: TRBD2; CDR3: CASSKAGAADTQYF; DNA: TGCGCCAGCAGCAAAGCGGGAGCCGCAGATACGCAGTATTTT
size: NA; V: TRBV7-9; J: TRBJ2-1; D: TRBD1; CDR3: CASSLTGANNEQFF; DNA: TGTGCCAGCAGCTTGACAGGGGCCAACAATGAGCAGTTCTTC
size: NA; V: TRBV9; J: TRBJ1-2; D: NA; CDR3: CASSVGVGVYTF; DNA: TGTGCCAGCAGTGTAGGTGTCGGAGTCTACACCTTC
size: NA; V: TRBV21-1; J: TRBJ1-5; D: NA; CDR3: CATGWGQGGNQPQHF; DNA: TGTGCCACGGGATGGGGACAGGGAGGCAATCAGCCCCAGCATTTT
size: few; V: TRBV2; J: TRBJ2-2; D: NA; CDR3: CASKLTTNTGELFF; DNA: TGTGCCAGCAAACTTACTACTAACACCGGGGAGCTGTTTTTT
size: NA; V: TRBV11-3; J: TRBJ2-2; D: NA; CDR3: CASSLDGGLRTGELFF; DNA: TGTGCCAGCAGCTTAGACGGAGGGCTTAGAACCGGGGAGCTGTTTTTT
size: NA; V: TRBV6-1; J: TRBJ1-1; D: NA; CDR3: CASRGRGENTEAFF; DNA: TGTGCCAGCAGGGGACGGGGAGAGAACACTGAAGCTTTCTTT
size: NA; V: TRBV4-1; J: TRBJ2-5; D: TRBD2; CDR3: CASSPQEGLAVQETQYF; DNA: TGCGCCAGCAGCCCCCAGGAGGGACTAGCGGTCCAAGAGACCCAGTACTTC
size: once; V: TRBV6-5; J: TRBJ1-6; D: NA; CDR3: CASSSYTVSPLHF; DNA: TGTGCCAGCAGTTCCTATACCGTTTCACCCCTCCACTTT
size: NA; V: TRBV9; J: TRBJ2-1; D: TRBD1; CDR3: CASSVPGTGNFNEQFF; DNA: TGTGCCAGCAGCGTTCCCGGGACAGGGAATTTCAATGAGCAGTTCTTC